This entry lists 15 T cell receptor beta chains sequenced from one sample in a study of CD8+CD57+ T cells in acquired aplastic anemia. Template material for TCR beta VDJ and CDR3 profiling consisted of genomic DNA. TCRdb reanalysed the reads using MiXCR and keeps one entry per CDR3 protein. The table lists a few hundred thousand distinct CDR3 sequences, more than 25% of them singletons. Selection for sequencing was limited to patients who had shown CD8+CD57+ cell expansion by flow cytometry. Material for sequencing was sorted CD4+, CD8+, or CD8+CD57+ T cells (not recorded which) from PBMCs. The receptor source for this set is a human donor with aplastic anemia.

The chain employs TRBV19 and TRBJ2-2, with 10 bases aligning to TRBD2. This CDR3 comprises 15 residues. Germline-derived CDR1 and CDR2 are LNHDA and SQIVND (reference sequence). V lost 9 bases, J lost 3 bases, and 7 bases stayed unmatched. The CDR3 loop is CASSWSGRDTGELFF. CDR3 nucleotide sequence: TGTGCCAGCAGTTGGAGCGGGAGGGACACCGGGGAGCTGTTTTTT.

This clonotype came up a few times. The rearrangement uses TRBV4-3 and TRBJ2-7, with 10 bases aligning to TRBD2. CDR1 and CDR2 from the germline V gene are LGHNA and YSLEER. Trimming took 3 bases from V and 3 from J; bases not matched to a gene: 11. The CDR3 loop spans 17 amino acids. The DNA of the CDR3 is TGCGCCAGCAGCCAGGACCTGGAGCGGGGGGGCGACTACGAGCAGTACTTC. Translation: CASSQDLERGGDYEQYF.

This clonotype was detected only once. This CDR3 is CSVTPGEQYTF. The CDR3 DNA reads as TGCAGCGTTACCCCTGGGGAGCAGTACACCTTC. The V gene is TRBV29-1, the J gene TRBJ1-2; no definite D call. The CDR3 length is 11 residues. V lost 5 bases to trimming and J lost 11 bases, with 15 bases between them. The germline V gene encodes CDR1 SQVTM and CDR2 ANQGSEA. The variable domain in full, completed from reference TRBV29-1 and TRBJ1-2, reads SAVISQKPSRDICQRGTSLTIQCQVDSQVTMMFWYRQQPGQSLTLIATANQGSEATYESGFVIDKFPISRPNLTFSTLTVSNMSPEDSSIYLCSVTPGEQYTFGSGTRLTVV.

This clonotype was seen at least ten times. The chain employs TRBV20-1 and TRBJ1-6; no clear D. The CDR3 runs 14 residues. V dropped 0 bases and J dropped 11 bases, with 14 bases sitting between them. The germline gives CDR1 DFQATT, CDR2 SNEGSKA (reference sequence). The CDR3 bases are TGCAGTGCTAGAGATCTGATCGGGTCGACACCCCTCCACTTT. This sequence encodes CSARDLIGSTPLHF.

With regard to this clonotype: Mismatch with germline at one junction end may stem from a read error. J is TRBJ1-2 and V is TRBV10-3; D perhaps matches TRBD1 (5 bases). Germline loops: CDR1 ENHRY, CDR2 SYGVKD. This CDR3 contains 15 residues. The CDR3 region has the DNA TGTGCCAGCAGTGAAAGGGGACCTCACTACTATGGCTACACCTTC. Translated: CASSERGPHYYGYTF.

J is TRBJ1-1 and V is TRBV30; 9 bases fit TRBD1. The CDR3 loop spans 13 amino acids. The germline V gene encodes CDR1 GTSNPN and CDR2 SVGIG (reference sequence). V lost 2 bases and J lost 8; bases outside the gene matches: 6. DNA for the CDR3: TGTGCCTGGAGTACCCGGGACAGGGACGAAGCTTTCTTT. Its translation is CAWSTRDRDEAFF.

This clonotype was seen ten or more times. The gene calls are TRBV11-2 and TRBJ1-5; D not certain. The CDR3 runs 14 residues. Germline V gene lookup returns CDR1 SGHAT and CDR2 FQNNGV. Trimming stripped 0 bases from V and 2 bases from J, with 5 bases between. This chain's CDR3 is CASSLDVGNQPQHF. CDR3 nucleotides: TGTGCCAGCAGCTTAGATGTGGGCAATCAGCCCCAGCATTTT.

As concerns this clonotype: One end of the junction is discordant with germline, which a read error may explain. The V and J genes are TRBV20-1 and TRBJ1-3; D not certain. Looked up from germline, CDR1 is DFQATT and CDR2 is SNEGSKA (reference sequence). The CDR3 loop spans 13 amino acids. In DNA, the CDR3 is TGCAGTGCTAGACAAGCCTCTGGAAACGCCATATATTTT. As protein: CSARQASGNAIYF.

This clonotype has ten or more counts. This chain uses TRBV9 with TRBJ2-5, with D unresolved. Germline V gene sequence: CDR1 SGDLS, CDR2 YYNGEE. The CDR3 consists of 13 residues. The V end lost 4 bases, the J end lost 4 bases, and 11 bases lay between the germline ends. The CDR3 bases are TGTGCCAGCAGCCCTCGGTGGGGAGAGACCCAGTACTTC. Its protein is CASSPRWGETQYF.

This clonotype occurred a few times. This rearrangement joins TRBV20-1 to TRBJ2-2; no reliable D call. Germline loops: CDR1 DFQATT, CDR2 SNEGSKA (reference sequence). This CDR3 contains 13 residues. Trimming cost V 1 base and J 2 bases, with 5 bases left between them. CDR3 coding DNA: TGCAGTGCTAGAGGGTCAAACACCGGGGAGCTGTTTTTT. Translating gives CSARGSNTGELFF.

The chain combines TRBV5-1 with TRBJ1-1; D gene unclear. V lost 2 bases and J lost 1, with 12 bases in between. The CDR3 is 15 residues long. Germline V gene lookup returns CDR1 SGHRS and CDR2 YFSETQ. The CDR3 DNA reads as TGCGCCAGCAGCTTCAAGCCCGATCGGAACACTGAAGCTTTCTTT. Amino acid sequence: CASSFKPDRNTEAFF.

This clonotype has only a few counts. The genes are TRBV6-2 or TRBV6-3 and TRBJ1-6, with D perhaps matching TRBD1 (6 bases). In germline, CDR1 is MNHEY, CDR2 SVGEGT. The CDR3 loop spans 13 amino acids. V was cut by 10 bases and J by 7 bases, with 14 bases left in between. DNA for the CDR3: TGTGCCATCAACAGGGCGGGGAATTCACCCCTCCACTTT. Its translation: CAINRAGNSPLHF.

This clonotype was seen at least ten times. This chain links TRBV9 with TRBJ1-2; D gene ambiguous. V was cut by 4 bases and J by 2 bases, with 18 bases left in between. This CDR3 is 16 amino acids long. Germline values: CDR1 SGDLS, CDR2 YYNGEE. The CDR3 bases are TGTGCCAGCAGCAAAGACGAGTTCCCAAGGAACTATGGCTACACCTTC. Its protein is CASSKDEFPRNYGYTF.

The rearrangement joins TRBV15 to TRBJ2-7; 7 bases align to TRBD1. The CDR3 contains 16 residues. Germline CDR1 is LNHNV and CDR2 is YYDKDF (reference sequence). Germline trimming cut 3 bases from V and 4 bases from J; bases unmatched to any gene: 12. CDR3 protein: CATSSLGTVNSYEQYF. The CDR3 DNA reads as TGTGCCACCAGCAGCCTTGGGACAGTCAACTCTTACGAGCAGTACTTC.

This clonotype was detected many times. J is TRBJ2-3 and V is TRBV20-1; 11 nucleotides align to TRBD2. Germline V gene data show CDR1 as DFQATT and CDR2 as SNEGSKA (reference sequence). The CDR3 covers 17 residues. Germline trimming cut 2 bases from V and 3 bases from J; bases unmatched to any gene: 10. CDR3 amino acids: CSARLPSGGLRTDTQYF. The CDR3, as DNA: TGCAGTGCTAGACTACCTAGCGGGGGGTTGAGAACAGATACGCAGTATTTT.